This T cell receptor (beta chain) was observed in a study of control samples from healthy donors and cancer patients. This clone occurred once. The CDR3 extends over 18 amino acids. Profiled with immunoSEQ multiplex PCR; TCRdb holds only in-frame clones, not every one. The sample gives 68,000 or so clones, under 85% of which show up once; 15% to 19% is in the top ten. The V call is TRBV21-1, the J call TRBJ2-1; TRBD2, the D gene given by the table, was not confirmed from the DNA. TRBV21-1 is annotated as a pseudogene. Sequences were obtained from blood. The clonotype originates from a man in his 60s in good health. In nucleotides, the CDR3 is TGTGCCAGCAGCCCTTGGCGGGGGGGCCCACGCCTCTACAATGAGCAGTTCTTC. It specifies CASSPWRGGPRLYNEQFF.